The 16 T cell receptor beta chains in this list originate from one sample, sequenced in a study of sequential checkpoint blockade in melanoma. Treatment here: randomized to nivolumab then ipilimumab (arm A) or the reverse (arm B). The data were produced by immunoSEQ multiplex PCR, yet TCRdb's version contains in-frame clones alone and is incomplete. This repertoire shows about 2,500 clones, 25% to 30% found once; its top ten account for more than 9%. The source material was tumor tissue (inferred from file names), sampled from a patient given nivolumab and ipilimumab in sequence. The source of these receptors is a human donor with melanoma.

Only a few counts were recorded for this clone. The J gene is TRBJ2-5, the V gene TRBV6-8, with TRBD2 identical over 11 bases. The CDR3 length is 15 residues. CDR1 is MNHGY, CDR2 SAAAGT, per germline. V lost 5 bases, J lost 2 bases, and 4 bases stayed unmatched. CDR3 bases: TGTGCCAGCAGTCAACTAGCGGGGGCGCAAGAGACCCAGTACTTC. It encodes CASSQLAGAQETQYF.

The rearrangement joins TRBV6-8 to TRBJ2-1; D not resolved. The length of the CDR3 is 13 residues. Germline V lookup: CDR1 MNHGY, CDR2 SAAAGT. Trimming stripped 8 bases from V and 1 base from J, with 9 bases between. The CDR3 here is CASQIASYNEQFF. The CDR3 DNA is TGTGCCAGCCAGATCGCTTCCTACAATGAGCAGTTCTTC.

This clone was counted only a few times. The chain recombines TRBV6-8 with TRBJ1-1, with D possibly being TRBD1 (5 bases). The CDR3 contains 16 residues. Trimming shortened V by 2 bases and J by 2 bases, and 15 bases separated the two germline ends. Germline V CDR1 and CDR2: MNHGY, SAAAGT. The CDR3 region has the DNA TGTGCCAGCAGTTACACCCCCTCACAGGTCAACACTGAAGCTTTCTTT. The encoded protein is CASSYTPSQVNTEAFF.

This clone is deemed medium-sized. The genes are TRBV11-3 and TRBJ1-1, with 7 bases matching TRBD1. The CDR3 length is 14 residues. The germline gives CDR1 SGHNT, CDR2 YENEEA. Germline trimming cut 4 bases from V and 5 bases from J; bases unmatched to any gene: 7. This CDR3 is CASSSIQGNTEAFF. The CDR3 DNA follows: TGTGCCAGCAGCTCCATACAGGGGAATACTGAAGCTTTCTTT.

The chain links TRBV25-1 to TRBJ2-3, with a tentative D call TRBD1 (5 bases). Trimming left V 2 bases short and J 1 base short, with 13 bases between. The germline gives CDR1 MGHDK, CDR2 SYGVNS. The CDR3 contains 16 residues. The CDR3 bases are TGTGCCAGCAGTGAAAAGGGGTCAGCTCGCACAGATACGCAGTATTTT. It specifies CASSEKGSARTDTQYF.

This clone was detected ten times or more. The chain is built from TRBV4-1 and TRBJ1-2; 12 positions agree with TRBD1. Unmatched junction bases numbered 9, after V lost 0 bases and J lost 7 bases. The CDR3 loop spans 17 amino acids. Germline assignment: CDR1 MGHRA and CDR2 YSYEKL. DNA for the CDR3: TGCGCCAGCAGCCAAGATCTGGGGACAGGGGGCGCGGGTGGCTACACCTTC. It codes for CASSQDLGTGGAGGYTF.

This clone has just a few counts. The chain employs TRBV6-8 and TRBJ1-2; no definite D call. The CDR3 is made up of 13 amino acids. Germline CDR1 MNHGY, CDR2 SAAAGT. V dropped 5 bases and J dropped 2 bases, with 9 bases sitting between them. The CDR3 here is CASSPSGNYGYTF. CDR3 bases: TGTGCCAGCAGTCCCTCGGGGAACTATGGCTACACCTTC.

The CDR3 nucleotides are TGTGCCACCAGCATCAGGACAGAAACCGGGGAGCTGTTTTTT. Its protein product is CATSIRTETGELFF. The chain uses TRBV15 and TRBJ2-2; D is possibly TRBD1 (6 bases). The CDR3 has 14 amino acids. Germline assignment: CDR1 LNHNV and CDR2 YYDKDF (reference sequence). V lost 4 bases to trimming and J lost 5 bases, with 11 bases between them. The complete variable domain, with remaining parts taken from reference TRBV15 and TRBJ2-2, reads DAMVIQNPRYQVTQFGKPVTLSCSQTLNHNVMYWYQQKSSQAPKLLFHYYDKDFNNEADTPDNFQSRRPNTSFCFLDIRSPGLGDTAMYLCATSIRTETGELFFGEGSRLTVL.

The rearrangement uses TRBV19 and TRBJ2-2; D assignment may be TRBD1 or TRBD2 (5 bases each). V dropped 1 base and J dropped 4 bases, with 7 bases sitting between them. Germline V CDR1 and CDR2: LNHDA, SQIVND (reference sequence). This CDR3 region has 14 residues. CDR3 DNA: TGTGCCAGTAGTATAGGGGGGAGCACCGGGGAGCTGTTTTTT. Amino acid sequence: CASSIGGSTGELFF.

CDR3: CASSDPDGAREGEAFF. DNA of the CDR3: TGTGCCAGCAGTGATCCTGACGGAGCCCGGGAGGGTGAAGCTTTCTTT. The V call is TRBV25-1, the J call TRBJ1-1; D remains ambiguous. Germline V gene lookup returns CDR1 MGHDK and CDR2 SYGVNS. The CDR3 spans 16 residues. Between the trimmed V and J ends, which lost 3 bases and 7 bases, there was a span of 21 bases. Looking up the rest from reference TRBV25-1 and TRBJ1-1 gives the full variable domain: EADIYQTPRYLVIGTGKKITLECSQTMGHDKMYWYQQDPGMELHLIHYSYGVNSTEKGDLSSESTVSRIRTEHFPLTLESARPSHTSQYLCASSDPDGAREGEAFFGQGTRLTVV.

This chain uses TRBV5-1 with TRBJ1-2, with D possibly matching TRBD1 (5 bases). The CDR3 totals 14 residues. From germline, CDR1 is SGHRS and CDR2 YFSETQ. V was cut by 4 bases and J by 6 bases, with 16 bases left in between. CDR3 nucleotide sequence: TGCGCCAGCAGCCTGACCGGGACCCAGGATGGCTACACCTTC. As protein: CASSLTGTQDGYTF.

J is TRBJ2-3 and V is TRBV14; D may be TRBD1 (6 bases). Trimming left V 1 base short and J 3 bases short, with 8 bases between. This CDR3 comprises 14 residues. Germline V lookup: CDR1 SGHDN, CDR2 FVKESK. Here the CDR3 reads CASSQVTGTDTQYF. In nucleotides, the CDR3 is TGTGCCAGCAGCCAAGTAACAGGGACAGATACGCAGTATTTT.

This clone was seen only a few times. V gene TRBV19 combines with J gene TRBJ1-1; the D gene is possibly TRBD1 (5 bases). CDR1 is LNHDA and CDR2 is SQIVND in the germline V gene (reference sequence). Between the trimmed V and J ends, which lost 7 bases and 2 bases, there was a span of 14 bases. The CDR3 loop spans 14 amino acids. The CDR3 sequence is CASTVGRSNTEAFF. CDR3 nucleotides: TGTGCCAGTACTGTGGGACGGTCTAACACTGAAGCTTTCTTT.

The chain employs TRBV6-8 and TRBJ1-5, with TRBD1 matching over 8 bases. The CDR3 has 15 amino acids. J was trimmed by 7 bases and V by 2 bases; bases with no gene match: 7. Germline lookup yields CDR1 MNHGY and CDR2 SAAAGT. The CDR3 sequence is CASSYTQGAGQPQHF. The CDR3 region has the DNA TGTGCCAGCAGTTACACTCAGGGGGCGGGACAGCCCCAGCATTTT.

The chain employs TRBV19 and TRBJ1-3; D is ambiguous. Trimming removed 5 bases from V and 4 bases from J, with 12 bases in between. This CDR3 contains 14 residues. CDR1 LNHDA and CDR2 SQIVND come from the germline V gene (reference sequence). Written as DNA, the CDR3 is TGTGCCAGTAGTGTCCTCGAGGGCGGAAACACCATATATTTT. Translated: CASSVLEGGNTIYF.

The chain has TRBV25-1 and TRBJ2-1, with D maybe TRBD2 (7 bases). Germline-derived CDR1 and CDR2 are MGHDK and SYGVNS. The CDR3 spans 15 residues. Trimming removed 1 base from V and 6 bases from J, with 13 bases in between. The CDR3 region is CASSEFRGGSNEQFF. The CDR3 nucleotides read TGTGCCAGCAGTGAATTCAGGGGAGGGAGCAATGAGCAGTTCTTC.